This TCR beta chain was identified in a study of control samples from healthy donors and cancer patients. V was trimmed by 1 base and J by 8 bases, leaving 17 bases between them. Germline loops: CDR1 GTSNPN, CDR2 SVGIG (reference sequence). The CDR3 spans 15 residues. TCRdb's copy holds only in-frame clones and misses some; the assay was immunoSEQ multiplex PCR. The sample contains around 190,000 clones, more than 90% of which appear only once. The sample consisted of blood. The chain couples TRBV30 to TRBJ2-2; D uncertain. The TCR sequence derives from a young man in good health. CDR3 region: CAWSDGPLKSGELFF. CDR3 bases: TGTGCCTGGAGTGATGGCCCGCTAAAGTCAGGGGAGCTGTTTTTT.